One and the same sample provided the 14 T cell receptor beta chains below, sequenced in a study of cytomegalovirus exposure and HLA in healthy donors. PCR was performed using 60 Vbeta and 13 Jbeta primers. TCRdb's table, derived via immunoSEQ multiplex PCR, lists solely in-frame clones and lacks some. This sample has 150,000 to 200,000 clones, with about 80% found just once. The sequenced material came from PBMCs. Every receptor here comes from a man aged 35-49 years in good health and CMV-seronegative.

The chain recombines TRBV7-3 with TRBJ2-3, with 8 bases that match TRBD2. The V segment lost 0 bases and the J segment 3 bases; nucleotides outside the gene matches: 5. Per the germline V gene, CDR1 is SGHTA and CDR2 is FQGTGA. The CDR3 length is 16 residues. The CDR3 region is CASSLTTAGGTDTQYF. As DNA, the CDR3 is TGTGCCAGCAGCTTAACCACTGCGGGAGGTACAGATACGCAGTATTTT.

The V and J genes are TRBV6-1 and TRBJ1-1, with D possibly TRBD1 on 6 matching bases. The CDR3 covers 15 residues. Deletions cut 0 bases from V and 5 bases from J, with 13 bases between. Germline V lookup: CDR1 MNHNS, CDR2 SASEGT. CDR3 amino acids: CASSEAGRGVTEAFF. The CDR3 DNA reads TGTGCCAGCAGTGAAGCCGGCAGGGGAGTGACTGAAGCTTTCTTT.

The rearrangement links TRBV30 to TRBJ1-5, with TRBD1 matching 7 bases. The CDR3 consists of 14 residues. Germline values: CDR1 GTSNPN, CDR2 SVGIG (reference sequence). The V segment lost 2 bases and the J segment 1 base; nucleotides outside the gene matches: 2. DNA for the CDR3: TGTGCCTGGAGTCAGGGGGTGAGCAATCAGCCCCAGCATTTT. Protein: CAWSQGVSNQPQHF.

The gene calls are TRBV19 and TRBJ1-2; D uncertain. Germline-derived CDR1 and CDR2 are LNHDA and SQIVND (reference sequence). Trimming removed 4 bases at V and 8 bases at J, with 17 bases between. CDR3 length: 14 residues. The CDR3 DNA is TGTGCCAGTAGTACCCTTGGGCTCGGGGAGGGCTACACCTTC. Translated: CASSTLGLGEGYTF.

This clone came up once. Sequence at one end of the junction differs from germline and may be a read error. This chain connects TRBV27 to TRBJ1-5, with 10 bases matching TRBD1. The germline gives CDR1 MNHEY, CDR2 SMNVEV (reference sequence). The CDR3 loop spans 17 amino acids. CDR3 amino acids: CASSFGTGAKSNQSQHF. CDR3 bases: TGTGCCAGCAGTTTTGGGACAGGGGCGAAAAGCAATCAGTCCCAGCATTTT.

This clone was picked up one time. The chain combines TRBV10-1 with TRBJ1-4; no firm D call. Germline V CDR1 and CDR2: WNHNN, SYGVQD (reference sequence). With 4 bases removed from V and 2 bases from J, the gap between germline ends came to 5 bases. The CDR3 runs 13 residues. CDR3 protein: CASSARTNEKLFF. In nucleotides, the CDR3 is TGCGCCAGCAGTGCTAGGACTAATGAAAAACTGTTTTTT.

The V and J genes are TRBV9 and TRBJ2-3, with 13 nucleotides matching TRBD2. Germline V lookup: CDR1 SGDLS, CDR2 YYNGEE. The CDR3 contains 20 residues. After removal of 2 bases from V and 0 bases from J, the junction contained 12 bases not matched to a gene. The CDR3 DNA reads as TGTGCCAGCAGCGTCTCTCGAGATCGGACTAGCGGGAGTAGCACAGATACGCAGTATTTT. Protein sequence: CASSVSRDRTSGSSTDTQYF.

The V call is TRBV5-4, the J call TRBJ2-7, with unresolved D. CDR3 size: 13 residues. The V gene lost 0 bases and the J gene lost 0 bases, with 4 bases spanning the gap. Germline lookup yields CDR1 SGHNT and CDR2 YYREEE (reference sequence). The CDR3 coding sequence is TGTGCCAGCAGCTTGGGTAGCTCCTACGAGCAGTACTTC. Its protein product is CASSLGSSYEQYF. Full variable domain (rest looked up from reference TRBV5-4 and TRBJ2-7): ETGVTQSPTHLIKTRGQQVTLRCSSQSGHNTVSWYQQALGQGPQFIFQYYREEENGRGNFPPRFSGLQFPNYSSELNVNALELDDSALYLCASSLGSSYEQYFGPGTRLTVT.

This clone was detected only a few times. Compared with germline, one end of the junction differs, possibly owing to a read error. The chain joins TRBV5-5 to TRBJ2-6; possible D gene TRBD1, 5 bases. This CDR3 has 14 residues. Per the germline V gene, CDR1 is SGHKS and CDR2 is YYEKEE (reference sequence). The CDR3 bases are TGTGCCAGCAGCGGGCTCAGTGGGGCCAACGGCCTGACTTTC. This encodes CASSGLSGANGLTF.

The chain couples TRBV10-3 to TRBJ2-7, with D maybe TRBD2 (6 bases). The germline V gene has CDR1 ENHRY and CDR2 SYGVKD. CDR3 size: 15 residues. The germline V and J ends were trimmed by 2 bases and 3 bases, with 14 bases remaining between them. CDR3 region: CAISEAASANYEQYF. The CDR3 bases are TGTGCCATCAGTGAGGCCGCTAGCGCGAACTACGAGCAGTACTTC.

The genes are TRBV30 and TRBJ2-1; D unresolved. Germline V gene lookup returns CDR1 GTSNPN and CDR2 SVGIG (reference sequence). Between the trimmed V and J ends, which lost 2 bases and 7 bases, there was a span of 6 bases. The CDR3 sequence is 11 residues long. The chain's CDR3 is CAWSPENEQFF. DNA for the CDR3: TGTGCCTGGAGTCCGGAGAATGAGCAGTTCTTC.

The chain has TRBV19 and TRBJ1-1; 9 bases map to TRBD1. J was trimmed by 4 bases and V by 5 bases; bases with no gene match: 14. From germline, CDR1 is LNHDA and CDR2 SQIVND (reference sequence). The CDR3 runs 17 residues. CDR3 protein: CASSFPFSDRGSTEAFF. The CDR3 bases are TGTGCCAGTAGTTTTCCCTTTTCGGACAGGGGATCCACTGAAGCTTTCTTT. Filled out from reference TRBV19 and TRBJ1-1, the complete variable domain reads DGGITQSPKYLFRKEGQNVTLSCEQNLNHDAMYWYRQDPGQGLRLIYYSQIVNDFQKGDIAEGYSVSREKKESFPLTVTSAQKNPTAFYLCASSFPFSDRGSTEAFFGQGTRLTVV.

The rearrangement joins TRBV6-1 to TRBJ1-2; D is possibly TRBD1 (6 bases). Germline CDR1 is MNHNS and CDR2 is SASEGT. The CDR3 length is 16 residues. V shed 4 bases and J shed 3 bases, with 18 bases lying between them. As DNA, the CDR3 is TGTGCCAGCAGTGGACTACCCTACAGGGTCGACTATGGCTACACCTTC. Protein: CASSGLPYRVDYGYTF.

The chain couples TRBV6-5 to TRBJ2-1; 11 bases agree with TRBD2. The germline gives CDR1 MNHEY, CDR2 SVGAGI. The CDR3 runs 15 residues. Germline trimming cut 6 bases from V and 4 bases from J; bases unmatched to any gene: 5. Here the CDR3 reads CASRRTSGGYNEQFF. CDR3 bases: TGTGCCAGCAGGCGAACTAGCGGGGGTTACAATGAGCAGTTCTTC.